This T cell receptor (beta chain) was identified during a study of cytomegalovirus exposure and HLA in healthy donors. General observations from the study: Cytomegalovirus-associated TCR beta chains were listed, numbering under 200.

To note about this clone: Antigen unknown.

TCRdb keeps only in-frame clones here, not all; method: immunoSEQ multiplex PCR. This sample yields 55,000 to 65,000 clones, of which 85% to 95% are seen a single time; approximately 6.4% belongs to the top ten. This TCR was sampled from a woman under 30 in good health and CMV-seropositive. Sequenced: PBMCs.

The CDR3 coding sequence is TGTGCCAGTTCAATGAACACTGAAGCTTTCTTT. Residues: CASSMNTEAFF. V is TRBV2 and J is TRBJ1-1; unclear D gene. This CDR3 is built from 11 residues. V gave up 9 bases and J gave up 0 bases, with 5 bases separating them. CDR1 and CDR2 (germline): SNHLY, FYNNEI. Looking up the rest from reference TRBV2 and TRBJ1-1 gives the full variable domain: EPEVTQTPSHQVTQMGQEVILRCVPISNHLYFYWYRQILGQKVEFLVSFYNNEISEKSEIFDDQFSVERPDGSNFTLKIRSTKLEDSAMYFCASSMNTEAFFGQGTRLTVV.